These T cell receptor beta chains were read from a single sample in a study of OX40 agonist ivuxolimab in advanced cancers. Data came from immunoSEQ multiplex PCR; TCRdb stores just in-frame clones and leaves some out. Seen here are around 70,000 clones, 80% to 90% observed once, and the top ten hold 2.5% to 3.5%. Sample: CD4+ or CD8+ T cells sorted from blood, taken in a trial of the OX40 agonist ivuxolimab. All receptors derive from an adult with an advanced solid tumor such as melanoma, head and neck, liver or kidney cancer. Both conserved end residues are part of each CDR3. The order of the fields is V gene, J gene, clone size, D gene, CDR3 DNA, CDR3 protein. The D gene is left open where the match is weak. For some rows the clone size is stated as once, few or many, or as a class when expanded; others skip it.

>TRBV30|TRBJ2-7|.|.
TGTGCCACAGGACAGATCTACGAGCAGTACTTC
CATGQIYEQYF
>TRBV6-6|TRBJ1-2|once|.
TGTGCCAGCAGTTACTCTGGCAGGCCCAACTATGGCTACACCTTC
CASSYSGRPNYGYTF
>TRBV5-1|TRBJ2-2|.|TRBD2
TGCGCCAGCAGCACGGGGGGAACCGGGGAGCTGTTTTTT
CASSTGGTGELFF
>TRBV5-1|TRBJ2-5|once|TRBD2
TGCGCCAGCAGCGGCGGCGGGGGGAGCGAGACCCAGTACTTC
CASSGGGGSETQYF
>TRBV4-1|TRBJ1-5|.|.
TGCGCCAGCAGCCGATACGGACCCGAAGGCGGGCAGCCCCAGCATTTT
CASSRYGPEGGQPQHF
>TRBV5-1|TRBJ2-3|.|.
TGCGCCAGCAGCTTGAGTAGTATGGAGAGCACAGATACGCAGTATTTT
CASSLSSMESTDTQYF
>TRBV7-9|TRBJ2-5|.|.
TGTGCCAGCAGCAACACAGCCGGGGGACAAGAGACCCAGTACTTC
CASSNTAGGQETQYF
>TRBV5-4|TRBJ2-1|.|TRBD2
TGTGCCAGCAGCTCGGTGCTAGCGGGGGGCCGGGATGAGCAGTTCTTC
CASSSVLAGGRDEQFF
>TRBV7-9|TRBJ2-4|.|.
TGTGCCAGCAGTCCGATAGAAAACATTCAGTACTTC
CASSPIENIQYF
>TRBV5-4|TRBJ2-2|.|.
TGTGCCAGCAGCTTGGGGAACACCGGGGAGCTGTTTTTT
CASSLGNTGELFF
>TRBV7-6|TRBJ2-1|.|TRBD2
TGTGCCAGCAGCTTACGGTCTAGCGGGGGTCCCGGCGTCAATGAGCAGTTCTTC
CASSLRSSGGPGVNEQFF
>TRBV19|TRBJ1-2|.|.
TGTGCCAGTAGTACCCGGGGGGGAGGCCCGCCCTATGGCTACACCTTC
CASSTRGGGPPYGYTF
>TRBV5-8|TRBJ1-3|once|TRBD1
TGTGCCAGCAGCTGGGACAGCGTCTCTGGAAACACCATATATTTT
CASSWDSVSGNTIYF
>TRBV9|TRBJ2-3|.|TRBD2
TGTGCCAGCAGCGCCCTGGGGGGGAACACAGATACGCAGTATTTT
CASSALGGNTDTQYF
>TRBV29-1|TRBJ2-7|.|TRBD1
TGCAGCGTTGACGGACAGGCGAGAGGCGAGCAGTACTTC
CSVDGQARGEQYF
>TRBV2|TRBJ1-1|.|.
TGTGCCAGCAGTGAAAGGGGTCGAGGGGGAACTGAAGCTTTCTTT
CASSERGRGGTEAFF
>TRBV30|TRBJ1-1|.|TRBD1
TGTGCCTACTCGACAGGGTCTAACACTGAAGCTTTCTTT
CAYSTGSNTEAFF
>TRBV20-1|TRBJ2-7|few|.
TGCAGTGCTAGAGATCGGACTGAGCAGTACTTC
CSARDRTEQYF
>TRBV7-2|TRBJ2-5|.|.
TGTGCCAGCAGCCCCGACGACAGGTTAGGGGAGACCCAGTACTTC
CASSPDDRLGETQYF
>TRBV5-1|TRBJ2-1|.|TRBD1
TGCGCCAGCAGCTTGGACACAGGGGGCGGTGAGCAGTTCTTC
CASSLDTGGGEQFF
>TRBV28|TRBJ1-6|.|.
TGTGCCAGCACCCAGGGAACCTATAATTCACCCCTCCACTTT
CASTQGTYNSPLHF
>TRBV2|TRBJ1-4|few|.
TGTGCCAGCAAGACCCTACCTAATGAAAAACTGTTTTTT
CASKTLPNEKLFF